This T cell receptor (beta chain) was identified during a study of identical twins. Addition of a universal primer site occurred through template switching, and cDNA carried unique molecular identifiers. TCRdb reprocessed the 5' RACE reads via MiXCR and lists one record per CDR3 protein. The table has approximately 890,000 distinct CDR3 sequences, 10% to 15% seen once. V was trimmed by 4 bases and J by 4 bases, leaving 19 bases between them. CDR3 length: 15 residues. The germline V gene encodes CDR1 SQVTM and CDR2 ANQGSEA. The same sample was also used in a study of yellow fever vaccine responses in identical twins.

This chain joins TRBV29-1 and TRBJ2-5; a possible D gene is TRBD2 (7 bases). Sequencing input: PBMCs. The origin of this receptor is a woman younger than 30 in good health. The CDR3 DNA reads as TGCAGCGTTGTAGGATTGGGGGGGCCAGGAGAGACCCAGTACTTC. It yields the protein CSVVGLGGPGETQYF.